Included here is one TCR beta chain sequence, with context. The record originates from a study of cytomegalovirus exposure and HLA in healthy donors. PCR used 60 Vbeta primers and 13 Jbeta primers. Data came from immunoSEQ multiplex PCR; TCRdb stores just in-frame clones and leaves some out. This sample's table reports approximately 100,000 clones. The CDR3 loop spans 15 amino acids. In germline, CDR1 is MNHEY, CDR2 SMNVEV (reference sequence). Trimming removed 0 bases at V and 4 bases at J, with 12 bases between. The sample was PBMCs. The chain employs TRBV27 and TRBJ1-2; a weak D match, TRBD1 (6 bases). The TCR sequence derives from a man over 45 in good health and CMV-seronegative. In DNA form, the CDR3 reads TGTGCCAGCAGTTTATCTCCCACGGACAGCTATGGCTACACCTTC. Its translation: CASSLSPTDSYGYTF.